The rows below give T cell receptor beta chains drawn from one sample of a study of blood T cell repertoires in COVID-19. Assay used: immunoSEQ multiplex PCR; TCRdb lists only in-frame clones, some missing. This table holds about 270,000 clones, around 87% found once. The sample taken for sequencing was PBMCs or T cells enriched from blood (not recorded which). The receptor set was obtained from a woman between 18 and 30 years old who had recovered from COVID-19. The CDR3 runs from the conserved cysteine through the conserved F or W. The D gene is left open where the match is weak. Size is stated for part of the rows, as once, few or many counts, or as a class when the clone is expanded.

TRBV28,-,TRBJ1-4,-,CASSSGNEKLFF,TGTGCCAGCAGTTCGGGAAATGAAAAACTGTTTTTT
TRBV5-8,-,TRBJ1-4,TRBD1,CASSRYTGGDSEKLFF,TGTGCCAGCAGCCGTTACACAGGGGGCGATAGTGAAAAACTGTTTTTT
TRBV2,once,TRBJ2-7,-,CASSGGYEQYF,TGTGCCAGCAGTGGAGGCTACGAGCAGTACTTC
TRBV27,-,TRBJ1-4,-,CASSSSGVWATNEKLFF,TGTGCCAGCAGTTCTTCAGGGGTTTGGGCAACTAATGAAAAACTGTTTTTT
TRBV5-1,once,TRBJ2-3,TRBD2,CASSPITSGAGDTQYF,TGCGCCAGCAGCCCGATCACTAGCGGGGCGGGGGATACGCAGTATTTT
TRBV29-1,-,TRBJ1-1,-,CSVEGPAEAFF,TGCAGCGTTGAGGGGCCCGCTGAAGCTTTCTTT
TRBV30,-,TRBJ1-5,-,CAWSVWPPGSSNQPQHF,TGTGCCTGGAGTGTCTGGCCGCCCGGGAGTAGCAATCAGCCCCAGCATTTT
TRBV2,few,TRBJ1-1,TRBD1,CVGTGGSNTEAFF,TGTGTCGGGACAGGGGGCTCGAACACTGAAGCTTTCTTT
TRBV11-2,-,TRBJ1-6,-,CASNDERNSPLHF,TGTGCCAGCAACGATGAGAGAAATTCACCCCTCCACTTT
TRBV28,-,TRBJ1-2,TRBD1,CASRGTTGLRYYGYTF,TGTGCCAGCAGGGGAACGACAGGGCTGAGGTACTATGGCTACACCTTC
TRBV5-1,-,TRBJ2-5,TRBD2,CASSPRGGGASETQYF,TGCGCCAGCAGCCCGAGGGGCGGGGGGGCTTCAGAGACCCAGTACTTC
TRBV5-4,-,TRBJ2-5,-,CASSLGGAYQETQYF,TGTGCCAGCAGCTTGGGGGGAGCTTACCAAGAGACCCAGTACTTC
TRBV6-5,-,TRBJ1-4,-,CASTTHGGEKLFF,TGTGCCAGCACCACCCACGGGGGGGAAAAACTGTTTTTT
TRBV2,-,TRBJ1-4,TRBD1,CASSGQGAGEKLFF,TGTGCCAGCAGTGGACAGGGGGCAGGGGAAAAACTGTTTTTT
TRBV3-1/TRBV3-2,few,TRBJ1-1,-,CASSQSGMETEAFF,TGTGCCAGCAGCCAATCGGGGATGGAGACTGAAGCTTTCTTT
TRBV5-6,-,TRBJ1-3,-,CASSAYQGVPGNTIYF,TGTGCCAGCAGCGCATACCAGGGTGTGCCTGGAAACACCATATATTTT
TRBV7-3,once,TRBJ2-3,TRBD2,CASSRSSGDTDTQYF,TGTGCCAGCAGCCGTTCTAGCGGGGACACAGATACGCAGTATTTT
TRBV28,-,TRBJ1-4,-,CASSFWGGPNEKLFF,TGTGCCAGCAGTTTTTGGGGGGGGCCTAATGAAAAACTGTTTTTT
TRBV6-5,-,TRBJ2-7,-,CASSRVRQANEQYF,TGTGCCAGCAGTCGGGTACGGCAAGCGAACGAGCAGTACTTC
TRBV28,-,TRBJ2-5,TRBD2,CASSLPGLAGGQETQYF,TGTGCCAGCAGTTTGCCAGGGCTAGCGGGGGGGCAAGAGACCCAGTACTTC
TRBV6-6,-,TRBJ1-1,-,CASSYRGGTEAFF,TGTGCCAGCAGTTACCGGGGTGGCACTGAAGCTTTCTTT
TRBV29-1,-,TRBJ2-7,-,CSGASREGGWQYF,TGCAGCGGGGCTTCGCGTGAGGGAGGTTGGCAGTACTTC
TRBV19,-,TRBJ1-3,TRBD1,CASSIRQGPGNTIYF,TGTGCCAGTAGTATCCGACAGGGCCCTGGAAACACCATATATTTT
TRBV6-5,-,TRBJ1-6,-,CASSYSGVGDSPLHF,TGTGCCAGCAGTTACTCAGGGGTTGGTGATTCACCCCTCCACTTT
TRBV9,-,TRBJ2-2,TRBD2,CASSGSGGAPGELFF,TGTGCCAGCAGCGGAAGCGGGGGGGCCCCCGGGGAGCTGTTTTTT
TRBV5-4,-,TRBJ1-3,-,CASSQESSGNTIYF,TGTGCCAGCAGCCAGGAATCCTCTGGAAACACCATATATTTT
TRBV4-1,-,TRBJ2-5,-,CASSVPRAETQYF,TGCGCCAGCAGCGTCCCCAGGGCAGAGACCCAGTACTTC
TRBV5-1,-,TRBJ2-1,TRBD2,CASRSGTSTDEQFF,TGCGCCAGCAGGAGTGGGACTAGCACCGATGAGCAGTTCTTC
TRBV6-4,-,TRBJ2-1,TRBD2,CASSKLAGEYNEQFF,TGTGCCAGCAGTAAATTAGCGGGAGAGTACAATGAGCAGTTCTTC
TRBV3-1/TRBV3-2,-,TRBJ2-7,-,CASSQATGYEQYF,TGTGCCAGCAGCCAGGCGACAGGCTACGAGCAGTACTTC
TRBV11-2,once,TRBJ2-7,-,CASSFEERNEQYF,TGTGCCAGCAGCTTCGAGGAGCGGAACGAGCAGTACTTC
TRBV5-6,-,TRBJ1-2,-,CASSLGLSTNYGYTF,TGTGCCAGCAGCTTGGGACTTAGCACTAACTATGGCTACACCTTC
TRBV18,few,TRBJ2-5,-,CASSDKETQYF,TGTGCCAGCTCAGACAAAGAGACCCAGTACTTC
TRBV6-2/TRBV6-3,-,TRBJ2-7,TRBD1,CASCPGGQGLYEQYF,TGTGCCAGCTGCCCAGGGGGACAGGGCCTCTACGAGCAGTACTTC
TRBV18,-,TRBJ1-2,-,CASSPGVSGYTF,TGTGCCAGCTCACCCGGGGTATCTGGCTACACCTTC
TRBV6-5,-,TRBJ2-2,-,CASSFRTDNTGELFF,TGTGCCAGCAGTTTTCGGACAGACAACACCGGGGAGCTGTTTTTT
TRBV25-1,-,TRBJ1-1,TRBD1,CASSVAGGTEAFF,TGTGCCAGCAGTGTTGCAGGGGGCACTGAAGCTTTCTTT
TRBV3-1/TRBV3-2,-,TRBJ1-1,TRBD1,CASSEPGQGITEAFF,TGTGCCAGCAGCGAGCCGGGACAGGGGATCACTGAAGCTTTCTTT
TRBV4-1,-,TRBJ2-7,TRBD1,CASSQLAGTGASYEQYF,TGCGCCAGCAGCCAGCTAGCCGGGACAGGGGCCTCCTACGAGCAGTACTTC
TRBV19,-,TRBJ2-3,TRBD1,CASSITGADTQYF,TGTGCCAGTAGTATAACAGGGGCAGATACGCAGTATTTT
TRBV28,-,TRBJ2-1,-,CASSFLRGTYNEQFF,TGTGCCAGCAGTTTTTTGCGGGGAACCTACAATGAGCAGTTCTTC
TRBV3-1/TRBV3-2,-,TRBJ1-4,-,CASSQVQIEKLFF,TGTGCCAGCAGCCAAGTTCAGATTGAAAAACTGTTTTTT
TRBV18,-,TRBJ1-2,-,CASSPDTVYGYTF,TGTGCCAGCTCACCCGACACAGTCTATGGCTACACCTTC
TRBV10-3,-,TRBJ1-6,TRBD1,CAIRGTGNSPLHF,TGTGCCATCAGGGGGACAGGGAATTCACCCCTCCACTTT